A selection of T cell receptor beta chains follows, all from one sample in a study of blood T cell repertoires in COVID-19. TCRdb's table, derived via immunoSEQ multiplex PCR, lists solely in-frame clones and lacks some. The repertoire holds about 250,000 clones, with nearly 95% as singletons. Sequenced: peripheral blood. Source of these receptors: a man aged 25 to 40 with COVID-19, enrolled during active disease. CDR3s include the opening cysteine and the closing phenylalanine or tryptophan.

v_gene: TRBV3-1/TRBV3-2; j_gene: TRBJ1-5; CDR3aa: CASSPGLGQPQHF
v_gene: TRBV7-9; j_gene: TRBJ1-1; CDR3aa: CASSFAAGTGNTEAFF
v_gene: TRBV5-1; j_gene: TRBJ1-4; CDR3aa: CASSSNLGQGQKLFF
v_gene: TRBV7-9; j_gene: TRBJ2-2; CDR3aa: CASSSPGTGLNGELFF
v_gene: TRBV7-3; j_gene: TRBJ1-6; CDR3aa: CASSPTGTGPNSPLHF
v_gene: TRBV19; j_gene: TRBJ2-1; CDR3aa: CASMTSGGSQLNEQFF
v_gene: TRBV10-3; j_gene: TRBJ2-2; CDR3aa: CAISESGGAHTGELFF
v_gene: TRBV6-5; j_gene: TRBJ1-5; CDR3aa: CASSWQGNQPQHF
v_gene: TRBV18; j_gene: TRBJ2-7; CDR3aa: CASSPRGSSYEQYF
v_gene: TRBV27; j_gene: TRBJ2-7; CDR3aa: CASSVLGQGSHEQYF
v_gene: TRBV18; j_gene: TRBJ2-7; CDR3aa: CASSPGRTDSYEQYF
v_gene: TRBV28; j_gene: TRBJ1-2; CDR3aa: CASRVRTGKANYGYTF
v_gene: TRBV27; j_gene: TRBJ1-1; CDR3aa: CASSLFIPGQGQTNTEAFF
v_gene: TRBV7-9; j_gene: TRBJ2-2; CDR3aa: CASSYTRAGELFF
v_gene: TRBV15; j_gene: TRBJ1-5; CDR3aa: CATSSRGGNQPQHF
v_gene: TRBV6-5; j_gene: TRBJ1-2; CDR3aa: CASSYRQGRGYGYTF
v_gene: TRBV10-2; j_gene: TRBJ1-2; CDR3aa: CASSEAGGHGYTF
v_gene: TRBV10-3; j_gene: TRBJ1-4; CDR3aa: CAISGGQGLYEKLFF
v_gene: TRBV6-5; j_gene: TRBJ1-6; CDR3aa: CASSYRGSPLHF
v_gene: TRBV4-1; j_gene: TRBJ2-3; CDR3aa: CASSYSGGAITDTQYF
v_gene: TRBV6-1; j_gene: TRBJ2-3; CDR3aa: CASSEETGGSDTQYF
v_gene: TRBV5-5; j_gene: TRBJ1-2; CDR3aa: CASSFRGDFGYGYTF
v_gene: TRBV12-5; j_gene: TRBJ1-1; CDR3aa: CASGFGGPQAFF
v_gene: TRBV3-1/TRBV3-2; j_gene: TRBJ2-5; CDR3aa: CASSEDRGHGDWETQYF
v_gene: TRBV14; j_gene: TRBJ2-1; CDR3aa: CASSQDLRDEQFF
v_gene: TRBV12-5; j_gene: TRBJ2-6; CDR3aa: CASGQTGVGANVLTF
v_gene: TRBV24-1; j_gene: TRBJ2-5; CDR3aa: CATSDARTRREETQYF
v_gene: TRBV11-2; j_gene: TRBJ1-2; CDR3aa: CASSSRTGDGYTF
v_gene: TRBV11-2; j_gene: TRBJ2-7; CDR3aa: CASSFGTARAYEQYF
v_gene: TRBV9; j_gene: TRBJ2-7; CDR3aa: CASGESGFPYEQYF
v_gene: TRBV3-1/TRBV3-2; j_gene: TRBJ1-1; CDR3aa: CASSQDSVGGNTEAFF